The T cell receptor (beta chain) under discussion was sequenced for a study of T cells in Graves' hyperthyroidism and ophthalmopathy. Regarding this clonotype: Without the conserved terminal phenylalanine or tryptophan, this CDR3 likely stems from a read error.

Regions amplified from RNA transcripts were the TCR beta CDR3 regions. The primer set for the first-round RT-PCR of the TCR CDR3 was HTBI. TCRdb fed the multiplex PCR reads into MiXCR, producing one record per CDR3 protein. This repertoire shows around 500,000 distinct CDR3 sequences, under 25% found once; its top ten account for approximately 49%. The CDR3 is 14 residues long. V dropped 6 bases and J dropped 1; count of bases not matched to a gene: 4. CDR1 and CDR2 (germline): MDHEN, SYDVKM. The cohort's ophthalmopathy patients, a group with duration under 3 months, had a Clinical Activity Score of at least 3 and a NOSPECS grade of at least 4. PBMCs stemmed from 10 ml fresh peripheral blood.

This chain joins TRBV28 and TRBJ1-1, with TRBD1 matching 8 bases. This TCR came from a woman in her seventies with Graves' ophthalmopathy. The sequenced sample consisted of blood. CDR3 in amino acids: CASRLTGGNTEAFL. For the CDR3, the DNA is TGTGCCAGCAGGCTAACAGGGGGGAACACTGAAGCTTTCCTT.